This TCR beta chain was identified in a study of blood T cell repertoires in COVID-19. CDR3 size: 13 residues. The V segment lost 9 bases and the J segment 3 bases; nucleotides outside the gene matches: 6. Germline V gene lookup returns CDR1 SGHRS and CDR2 YFSETQ. Original processing methods: It was from reference gene primer amplification that nucleated cell counts were estimated. Assay: immunoSEQ multiplex PCR; the TCRdb copy retains only in-frame clones and omits some. V and J calls and clone size are given by that table; D and trimming were obtained from the DNA. Seen here are approximately 110,000 clones, about three quarters observed once, and the top ten hold less than 5%.

The TCR sequence derives from a human donor in a cohort sampled during active or convalescent COVID-19. The chain is built from TRBV5-1 and TRBJ1-5; 7 bases are a match to TRBD1. The specimen was peripheral blood. Here the CDR3 reads CANGQEDNQPQHF. The CDR3 nucleotides are TGCGCCAACGGACAGGAGGACAATCAGCCCCAGCATTTT.